Here is one T cell receptor beta chain with its context. The antigen is undetermined. The junction and the germline gene differ at one end; a read error may be behind it. The approximately 120-subject validation cohort, separate from the approximately 670-subject first cohort, included the donors. Using immunoSEQ multiplex PCR, the repertoire was profiled, and TCRdb retains in-frame clones only, with some absent. Counted here are roughly 310,000 clones, roughly 90% occurring once; the ten biggest clones make up roughly 0.96%. The record originates from a study of cytomegalovirus exposure and HLA in healthy donors. Study as a whole: The 120 or so validation repertoires were produced on the same platform as the 670 or so repertoires of the first cohort. This was reported in a later analysis. Findings and limits, study-wide: TCR beta chains numbering under 200 were designated cytomegalovirus-associated. The tendency of first-cohort TCR clusters to co-occur in the roughly 120 validation repertoires was identified by a subsequent analysis.

The CDR3 totals 17 residues. Looked up from germline, CDR1 is SGHDN and CDR2 is FVKESK. The V and J genes are TRBV14 and TRBJ2-7; 10 bases line up with TRBD2. This clonotype was obtained from a man younger than 45 in good health and CMV-seronegative. The sequencing input was PBMCs. The CDR3 loop reads CASSQPSSASGGILGRF. The DNA for the CDR3 is TGTGCCAGCAGCCAACCCAGCTCGGCTAGCGGGGGTATCTTGGGGCGGTTC. The whole variable domain, filled in from reference TRBV14 and TRBJ2-7, reads EAGVTQFPSHSVIEKGQTVTLRCDPISGHDNLYWYRRVMGKEIKFLLHFVKESKQDESGMPNNRFLAERTGGTYSTLKVQPAELEDSGVYFCASSQPSSASGGILGRFGPGTRLTVT.